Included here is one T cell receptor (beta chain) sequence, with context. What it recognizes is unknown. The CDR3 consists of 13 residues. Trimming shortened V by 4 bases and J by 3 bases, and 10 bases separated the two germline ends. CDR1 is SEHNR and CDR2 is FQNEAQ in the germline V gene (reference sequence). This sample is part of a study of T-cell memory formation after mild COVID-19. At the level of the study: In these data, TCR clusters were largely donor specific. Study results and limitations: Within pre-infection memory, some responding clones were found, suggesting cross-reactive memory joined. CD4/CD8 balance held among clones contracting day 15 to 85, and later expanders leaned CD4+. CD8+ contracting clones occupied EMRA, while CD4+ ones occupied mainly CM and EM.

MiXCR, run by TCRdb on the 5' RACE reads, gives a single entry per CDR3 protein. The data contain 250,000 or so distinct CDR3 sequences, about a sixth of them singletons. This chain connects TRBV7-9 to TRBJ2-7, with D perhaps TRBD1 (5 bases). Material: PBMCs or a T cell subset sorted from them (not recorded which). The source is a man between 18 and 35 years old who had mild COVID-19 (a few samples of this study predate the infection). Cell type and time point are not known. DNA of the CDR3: TGTGCCAGCAGCTCTTCCAGGGTCTACGAGCAGTACTTC. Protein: CASSSSRVYEQYF.